These 23 T cell receptor beta chains came from one sample sequenced in a study of tumor-infiltrating lymphocytes in localized non-small cell lung cancer. The repertoire was sequenced with immunoSEQ multiplex PCR; TCRdb's copy has only in-frame clones and lacks some. The sample includes just under 6,500 clones, approximately 71% of them seen just once. Material: lung tumor tissue. Receptor source: a human donor with non-small cell lung cancer.

The CDR3 spells CASSWRDRGTDYEQYF. In DNA, the CDR3 is TGTGCCAGCAGCTGGCGGGACAGGGGGACGGACTACGAGCAGTACTTC. V usage is TRBV5-5 and J usage is TRBJ2-7; 11 nucleotides agree with TRBD1. The junction had 8 bases not matched to a gene; V was cut back by 3 bases and J by 3 bases. Germline loops: CDR1 SGHKS, CDR2 YYEKEE (reference sequence). CDR3 size: 16 residues.

The chain links TRBV2 to TRBJ2-1; 13 nucleotides agree with TRBD2. J gave up 10 bases and V 3 bases, and 0 bases lay outside the gene matches. The CDR3 is 13 amino acids. Germline assignment: CDR1 SNHLY and CDR2 FYNNEI. CDR3 amino acids: CASSEGLAGEQFF. CDR3 DNA sequence: TGTGCCAGCAGTGAGGGACTAGCGGGGGAGCAGTTCTTC.

This chain joins TRBV14 and TRBJ2-6, with D perhaps matching TRBD1 (5 bases). Germline CDR1 is SGHDN and CDR2 is FVKESK. The CDR3 runs to 15 residues. V lost 4 bases to trimming and J lost 2 bases, with 9 bases between them. The CDR3 coding sequence is TGTGCCAGCAGCCGTTCAGGGACTGGGGCCAACGTCCTGACTTTC. It yields the protein CASSRSGTGANVLTF.

This clone is medium-sized by share. The chain couples TRBV9 to TRBJ2-3; 7 bases are a match to TRBD1. Germline V CDR1 and CDR2: SGDLS, YYNGEE. The CDR3 consists of 16 residues. The V and J ends lost 0 bases and 1 base, in that order; junction bases with no gene match: 5. The CDR3: CASSVAHRGGTDTQYF. The CDR3 region has the DNA TGTGCCAGCAGCGTAGCGCACAGGGGAGGCACAGATACGCAGTATTTT. Using reference TRBV9 and TRBJ2-3 for the parts outside the CDR3, the full variable domain is DSGVTQTPKHLITATGQRVTLRCSPRSGDLSVYWYQQSLDQGLQFLIQYYNGEERAKGNILERFSAQQFPDLHSELNLSSLELGDSALYFCASSVAHRGGTDTQYFGPGTRLTVL.

The V and J genes are TRBV6-5 and TRBJ1-3, with D perhaps TRBD1 (5 bases). Germline assignment: CDR1 MNHEY and CDR2 SVGAGI. The CDR3 has 14 residues. Trimming pared 7 bases from V and 7 bases from J, leaving 17 bases between. The CDR3 DNA follows: TGTGCCAGCACCGACTCCTCCAGGGCTAACACCATATATTTT. The encoded protein is CASTDSSRANTIYF.

The J gene is TRBJ1-2, the V gene TRBV30; D is undetermined. Germline V gene data show CDR1 as GTSNPN and CDR2 as SVGIG (reference sequence). Trimming left V 0 bases short and J 8 bases short, with 13 bases between. This CDR3 has 13 residues. DNA for the CDR3: TGTGCCTGGAGTGTGGGGAGGGAAGAGGGCTACACCTTC. Translated, it gives CAWSVGREEGYTF.

The V gene is TRBV28, the J gene TRBJ2-1, with 7 bases fitting TRBD2. This CDR3 comprises 15 residues. Germline loops: CDR1 MDHEN, CDR2 SYDVKM. J lost 6 bases, V lost 4 bases, and 9 bases had no gene match. The CDR3 is CASSWVGGSGNEQFF. The CDR3 coding sequence is TGTGCCAGCAGTTGGGTCGGCGGGAGTGGCAATGAGCAGTTCTTC.

J is TRBJ2-5 and V is TRBV5-1, with D possibly being TRBD2 (5 bases). The DNA matches TRBJ2-7 better at its end, which makes the J call doubtful. The CDR3 loop spans 13 amino acids. The germline gives CDR1 SGHRS, CDR2 YFSETQ. DNA for the CDR3: TGCGCCAGCAGCTTGGTGGCGGGCCACGAGCAGTACTTC. Translation: CASSLVAGHEQYF.

The gene calls are TRBV28 and TRBJ1-5; D may be TRBD1 (6 bases). This CDR3 has 14 residues. Trimming took 4 bases from V and 3 from J, leaving 10 bases between them. CDR1 is MDHEN, CDR2 SYDVKM, per germline. For the CDR3, the DNA is TGTGCCAGCAGTTCGGCAGGGGCCAATCAGCCCCAGCATTTT. Translation: CASSSAGANQPQHF.

The CDR3 DNA reads as TGTGCCATCAGTGACCAGCAGGGGGCTCGTTCCTACGAGCAGTACGTC. Its protein product is CAISDQQGARSYEQYV. The chain is built from TRBV10-3 and TRBJ2-7, with 8 bases that match TRBD1. The CDR3 length is 16 residues. The V segment lost 3 bases and the J segment 1 base; nucleotides outside the gene matches: 8. The germline gives CDR1 ENHRY, CDR2 SYGVKD.

V usage is TRBV27 and J usage is TRBJ2-2; TRBD1 aligns across 9 bases. With 7 bases clipped from V and 6 bases from J, the junction kept 3 bases outside the gene matches. The CDR3 loop spans 13 amino acids. Germline V gene sequence: CDR1 MNHEY, CDR2 SMNVEV (reference sequence). The CDR3 DNA sequence: TGTGCCAGCAACAGGGGGCGAGCCGGGGAGCTGTTTTTT. Residues: CASNRGRAGELFF.

V gene TRBV7-2 combines with J gene TRBJ2-5, with TRBD2 matching over 9 bases. V shed 5 bases, J shed 2 bases, and the junction held 3 bases outside the gene matches. The CDR3 sequence is 14 residues long. Germline V gene data show CDR1 as SGHTA and CDR2 as FQGNSA. CDR3 residues: CASSRTSVQETQYF. The CDR3 bases are TGTGCCAGCAGCCGGACTAGCGTTCAAGAGACCCAGTACTTC.

The V call is TRBV28, the J call TRBJ1-2, with TRBD1 matching over 7 bases. CDR3 length equals 13 residues. The trim removed 2 bases at V and 5 bases at J, leaving 2 bases unmatched. Germline V gene sequence: CDR1 MDHEN, CDR2 SYDVKM. CDR3 sequence reads: CASSLGTVYGYTF. DNA for the CDR3: TGTGCCAGCAGTTTAGGGACAGTTTATGGCTACACCTTC.

This clone was seen a few times. This chain uses TRBV6-6 with TRBJ2-4, with 7 nucleotides matching TRBD2. The ends lost 6 bases at V and 6 bases at J; junction bases unmatched: 8. The CDR3 has 14 residues. CDR1 is MNHNY and CDR2 is SVGAGI in the germline V gene (reference sequence). The CDR3 loop is CASRLAEDGNIQYF. The CDR3 region has the DNA TGTGCCAGCAGGCTAGCGGAGGACGGAAACATTCAGTACTTC.

The chain recombines TRBV5-6 with TRBJ2-1; D tentatively fits TRBD1 or TRBD2 (5 bases each). Germline loops: CDR1 SGHDT, CDR2 YYEEEE. The CDR3 sequence is 15 residues long. V was shortened by 3 bases and J by 9 bases, with 19 bases between the two germline ends. Here the CDR3 DNA reads TGTGCCAGCAGCTGGGACCCTTTTAATTCTGGTGAGCAGTTCTTC. Its protein product is CASSWDPFNSGEQFF.

The chain is built from TRBV30 and TRBJ2-3; either TRBD1 or TRBD2 may supply D (5 bases each). Trimming removed 5 bases at V and 6 bases at J, with 15 bases between. Germline V CDR1 and CDR2: GTSNPN, SVGIG (reference sequence). This CDR3 is 13 amino acids long. The CDR3, as DNA: TGTGCCTGGGGACGTCATTGGGGGGATACGCAGTATTTT. Protein product: CAWGRHWGDTQYF.

V is TRBV6-6 and J is TRBJ2-5, with 8 bases lining up with TRBD1. V gave up 5 bases and J gave up 1 base; unmatched junction bases: 6. Germline values: CDR1 MNHNY, CDR2 SVGAGI (reference sequence). This CDR3 region has 15 residues. The CDR3 reads CASSQRDRGQETQYF. CDR3 bases: TGTGCCAGCAGTCAACGTGACAGGGGCCAAGAGACCCAGTACTTC.

The chain is built from TRBV6-1 and TRBJ2-7, with 10 bases matching TRBD1. This CDR3 contains 14 residues. Germline V gene sequence: CDR1 MNHNS, CDR2 SASEGT. With 6 bases clipped from V and 6 bases from J, the junction kept 8 bases outside the gene matches. The CDR3 is CASRVPTGGGEQYV. The CDR3 region has the DNA TGTGCCAGCAGGGTACCGACAGGGGGCGGCGAGCAGTACGTC.

This chain joins TRBV4-3 and TRBJ2-6; 7 bases are shared with TRBD1. The CDR3 runs 18 residues. Per germline, CDR1 LGHNA and CDR2 YSLEER. V dropped 0 bases and J dropped 3; count of bases not matched to a gene: 8. The CDR3 sequence: CASSQDTKGAGGANVLTF. As DNA, the CDR3 is TGCGCCAGCAGCCAAGATACGAAGGGGGCGGGTGGGGCCAACGTCCTGACTTTC.

The chain couples TRBV6-5 to TRBJ2-7; TRBD2 might be the D (5 bases). The CDR3 loop spans 13 amino acids. From germline, CDR1 is MNHEY and CDR2 SVGAGI. Trimming took 2 bases from V and 3 from J, leaving 8 bases between them. The chain's CDR3 is CASSYTSGYEQYF. DNA of the CDR3: TGTGCCAGCAGTTACACCAGCGGCTACGAGCAGTACTTC.

The V gene is TRBV5-1, the J gene TRBJ2-1; tentatively, D is TRBD1 (6 bases). CDR1 SGHRS and CDR2 YFSETQ come from the germline V gene. Trimming removed 1 base from V and 0 bases from J, with 8 bases in between. This CDR3 is 15 amino acids long. The CDR3 region has the DNA TGCGCCAGCAGCTTGACAGGGAGCTCCTACAATGAGCAGTTCTTC. Translation: CASSLTGSSYNEQFF.

Regarding this clone: Germline is not matched at one junction end, which may reflect a read error. The chain recombines TRBV30 with TRBJ1-4; D possibly corresponds to TRBD1 (5 bases). In germline, CDR1 is GTSNPN, CDR2 SVGIG (reference sequence). The CDR3 runs 13 residues. The CDR3 bases are TGCGCCTGGAGTAAAGGGGTTAATGGGAAACTGTTTTTT. Protein: CAWSKGVNGKLFF. Drawing the rest from reference TRBV30 and TRBJ1-4, the complete variable domain is SQTIHQWPATLVQPVGSPLSLECTVEGTSNPNLYWYRQAAGRGLQLLFYSVGIGQISSEVPQNLSASRPQDRQFILSSKKLLLSDSGFYLCAWSKGVNGKLFFGSGTQLSVL.

This chain connects TRBV30 to TRBJ2-7, with unresolved D. Looked up from germline, CDR1 is GTSNPN and CDR2 is SVGIG (reference sequence). The ends were cut back, 3 bases at V and 3 bases at J, with 9 bases in the middle. This CDR3 is 12 amino acids long. CDR3 DNA sequence: TGTGCCTGGAGCGAAGCCCTCTACGAGCAGTACTTC. It codes for CAWSEALYEQYF.